This T cell receptor beta chain was sequenced for a study of T-cell reconstitution after alpha-beta-depleted transplantation in children (dated by TCRdb to the mid-2010s). Notes on the research overall: Using TCR repertoire profiling, the study quantitatively followed how T-cell immune reconstitution unfolded in children after TCRalphabeta/CD19-depleted allogeneic hematopoietic cell transplantation. Overall study results and their limits: About two months after transplant, the apparently early recovery of alphabetaT-cell counts reportedly depended on just several hundred clones that had expanded rapidly and came from non-depleted graft cells. In some patients, the high TCRbeta diversity seen at day 60 was put down to recipient T cells and intrathymic progenitors that had survived conditioning. Over the following months the frequencies of hyperexpanded clones went down, and after one year T-cell counts and TCRbeta diversity were mostly credited to newly produced T cells.

In this sample, this clonotype turned up a few times. Its antigen specificity is not known. Per-base quality was not reported, and no clone a single base away is much larger than it. The CDR3, cysteine through phenylalanine, is 15 amino acids long. Only CDR3 DNA is held: 45 bases, read in frame from base 1. CDR1 SEHNR and CDR2 FQNEAQ are derived from the germline V gene (reference sequence). V is trimmed back by 5 bases and J by 6 bases, and the junction contains 10 bases that no gene match accounts for. The library was generated by PCR. Sequenced using an Illumina HiSeq 2500. TCR libraries were prepared with molecular barcoding, using unique molecular identifiers to normalize TCRbeta repertoire quantification. TCRdb took the public reads, trimmed them with fastp at Q25, ran MiXCR for clone calling and kept in-frame beta chains. One record per CDR3 amino acid sequence lists the most common genes and DNA. A total of some 600,000 distinct CDR3 sequences appear in this sample, approximately 12% of them only once. Of the sample, 2.2% is held by the ten largest clones.

What the treatment or condition label conveys for this sample: allogeneic hematopoietic cell transplantation with graft depleted of TCRalphabeta T cells and CD19 B cells. Transplant recipients were children who received TCRalphabeta/CD19-depleted allogeneic hematopoietic cell grafts. The receptor comes from a male patient younger than 18 who had a stem cell transplant for acute myeloid leukemia, so the T cells may come from the graft donor. The chain is assembled from TRBV7-9 and TRBJ2-1; 7 junctional bases match TRBD2. Sample: PBMCs, mostly from graft donor cells, taken 360 days after TCRalphabeta/CD19-depleted stem cell transplant. The DNA reads TGTGCCAGCAGCCATTTAGCGGGTGGCCGCAATGAGCAGTTCTTC. This codes for CASSHLAGGRNEQFF.